The 27 T cell receptor beta chains below come from one sample, sequenced in a study of T cell responses to AZD1222 COVID-19 vaccine. Assay used: immunoSEQ multiplex PCR; TCRdb lists only in-frame clones, some missing. The table lists some 130,000 clones, about 90% of them singletons, with about 2% in the top ten. This specimen consisted of peripheral blood, obtained on day 0 of AZD1222 vaccination. These receptors were obtained from an adult in good health.

Comment on this clone: The junction shows a germline mismatch at one end, possibly a read error. The V and J genes are TRBV7-9 and TRBJ1-2; D gene ambiguous. The CDR3 is 10 residues long. Germline CDR1 and CDR2: SEHNR and FQNEAQ (reference sequence). Here the CDR3 reads CATSWGGYTF. CDR3 nucleotide sequence: TGTGCCACCAGCTGGGGAGGCTACACCTTC.

The rearrangement uses TRBV28 and TRBJ1-2, with D hard to call. The germline CDR1 and CDR2 sequences are MDHEN and SYDVKM. Deletions cut 7 bases from V and 2 bases from J, with 17 bases between. The CDR3 spans 15 residues. The DNA for the CDR3 is TGTGCCAGCAACGATCCTGTAGGGAAGAACTATGGCTACACCTTC. Its protein is CASNDPVGKNYGYTF.

V gene TRBV28 combines with J gene TRBJ1-2; possible D gene TRBD1, 5 bases. The CDR3 contains 14 residues. With 5 bases removed from V and 8 bases from J, the gap between germline ends came to 18 bases. CDR1 and CDR2 from the germline V gene are MDHEN and SYDVKM. Written as DNA, the CDR3 is TGTGCCAGCAGTCTCGGACGGGGCATGGGGGGCTACACCTTC. Amino acid sequence: CASSLGRGMGGYTF.

The chain has TRBV10-3 and TRBJ1-2; D not certain. The germline gives CDR1 ENHRY, CDR2 SYGVKD. V lost 3 bases, J lost 5 bases, and 1 base lay in between. The CDR3 length is 10 residues. The CDR3 sequence: CAISDYGYTF. In DNA, the CDR3 is TGTGCCATCAGTGATTATGGCTACACCTTC.

Worth noting for this clone: Other DNA sequences in the sample encode the same CDR3. This chain uses TRBV29-1 with TRBJ1-1; D is unclear. CDR3 length: 12 amino acids. V lost 0 bases and J 5 bases, leaving 7 bases between the germline ends. The germline CDR1 and CDR2 sequences are SQVTM and ANQGSEA. The CDR3, as DNA: TGCAGCGTTGAAGAGGGTAGGACTGAAGCTTTCTTT. It specifies CSVEEGRTEAFF.

The gene calls are TRBV12-3 or TRBV12-4 and TRBJ1-1, with a weak D call TRBD1 (5 bases). V was clipped by 5 bases and J by 6 bases, with 10 bases between them. The CDR3 has 12 residues. The CDR3 is CASSQGTPEAFF. CDR3 sequence (DNA): TGTGCCAGCAGTCAGGGAACGCCTGAAGCTTTCTTT.

This chain joins TRBV10-1 and TRBJ1-1, with a tentative D call TRBD1 (5 bases). This CDR3 region has 12 residues. V lost 5 bases and J lost 4, with 8 bases in between. CDR1 WNHNN and CDR2 SYGVQD come from the germline V gene (reference sequence). CDR3 amino acids: CASSQGGTEAFF. CDR3 sequence (DNA): TGCGCCAGCAGTCAGGGCGGCACTGAAGCTTTCTTT.

The chain employs TRBV6-6 and TRBJ2-3, with 14 bases identical to TRBD2. Trimming at V came to 5 bases and at J to 1 base, leaving 8 bases not matched to a gene. Germline CDR1 MNHNY, CDR2 SVGAGI (reference sequence). The CDR3 is 18 residues long. In DNA form, the CDR3 reads TGTGCCAGCAGTCAGAGACTAGCGGGGGGGTTGGGCACAGATACGCAGTATTTT. Amino acids: CASSQRLAGGLGTDTQYF.

V is TRBV7-3 and J is TRBJ1-1; D ambiguous. The CDR3 covers 15 residues. CDR1 is SGHTA, CDR2 FQGTGA, per germline. V lost 0 bases to trimming and J lost 3 bases, with 11 bases between them. The CDR3 bases are TGTGCCAGCAGCTTAACTCCGGGGTCGGACACTGAAGCTTTCTTT. Amino acids: CASSLTPGSDTEAFF.

The chain joins TRBV4-1 to TRBJ1-1; no firm D call. The germline V gene encodes CDR1 MGHRA and CDR2 YSYEKL. The CDR3 is made up of 14 amino acids. Deletions cut 3 bases from V and 6 bases from J, with 14 bases between. CDR3 nucleotides: TGCGCCAGCAGCCACTCGTTGGGGTCTCCTGAAGCTTTCTTT. Its translation is CASSHSLGSPEAFF.

The chain carries TRBV3-1 (or the pseudogene TRBV3-2) and TRBJ1-5; D gene uncertain. The CDR3 consists of 15 residues. Germline V gene data show CDR1 as LGHDT and CDR2 as YNNKEL (reference sequence). With 4 bases removed from V and 6 bases from J, the gap between germline ends came to 16 bases. The CDR3 sequence: CASSRLLGLGQPQHF. The CDR3 DNA sequence: TGTGCCAGCAGCCGTCTGCTTGGGCTGGGTCAGCCCCAGCATTTT.

The chain employs TRBV7-6 and TRBJ2-2, with D possibly matching TRBD1 (6 bases). Germline CDR1 and CDR2: SGHVS and FNYEAQ. This CDR3 region has 16 residues. With 5 bases removed from V and 0 bases from J, the gap between germline ends came to 13 bases. Here the CDR3 DNA reads TGTGCCAGCAGCAACCCGGACAGCGCGAACACCGGGGAGCTGTTTTTT. It specifies CASSNPDSANTGELFF.

The rearrangement links TRBV7-3 to TRBJ2-7; 8 nucleotides match TRBD2. Germline V gene data show CDR1 as SGHTA and CDR2 as FQGTGA. This CDR3 region has 16 residues. The J segment lost 6 bases and the V segment lost 5 bases, leaving 15 bases of the junction unmatched. The CDR3 DNA reads TGTGCCAGCAGCCCAGGTGGGAGCGGGACTAGGCGCGAGCAGTACTTC. This encodes CASSPGGSGTRREQYF.

J is TRBJ2-1 and V is TRBV6-5; D is ambiguous. The CDR3 is made up of 11 amino acids. Between the trimmed V and J ends, which lost 5 bases and 10 bases, there was a span of 9 bases. Germline CDR1 is MNHEY and CDR2 is SVGAGI. In DNA, the CDR3 is TGTGCCAGCAGTCTAGGACGCGAGCAGTTCTTC. Translation: CASSLGREQFF.

The genes are TRBV6-5 and TRBJ1-5; tentative D call: TRBD1 (5 bases). There are 14 residues in the CDR3. CDR1 is MNHEY, CDR2 SVGAGI, per germline. Trimming removed 6 bases at V and 2 bases at J, with 11 bases between. CDR3 in DNA: TGTGCCAGCAGCCAACGGGGGGGCAATCAGCCCCAGCATTTT. Its translation is CASSQRGGNQPQHF.

This clone appeared once. The chain is built from TRBV28 and TRBJ2-7; 9 bases line up with TRBD1. This CDR3 comprises 13 residues. The V gene end was trimmed by 8 bases and the J gene end by 4 bases; junction bases not matched to a gene: 6. Looked up from germline, CDR1 is MDHEN and CDR2 is SYDVKM. CDR3 DNA: TGTGCCAGCTCCGGGACAGGGCCTTACGAGCAGTACTTC. Encoded protein: CASSGTGPYEQYF.

The rearrangement uses TRBV9 and TRBJ1-2, with TRBD1 matching over 11 bases. V dropped 4 bases and J dropped 6; count of bases not matched to a gene: 11. The germline V gene has CDR1 SGDLS and CDR2 YYNGEE. This CDR3 comprises 16 residues. In DNA, the CDR3 is TGTGCCAGCAGCCGGGACCCGGGACAGGGGGGCCATGGCTACACCTTC. Translating it yields CASSRDPGQGGHGYTF. The full variable domain, in which reference TRBV9 and TRBJ1-2 provide the parts outside the CDR3, is DSGVTQTPKHLITATGQRVTLRCSPRSGDLSVYWYQQSLDQGLQFLIQYYNGEERAKGNILERFSAQQFPDLHSELNLSSLELGDSALYFCASSRDPGQGGHGYTFGSGTRLTVV.

This chain uses TRBV5-1 with TRBJ1-1; tentative D call: TRBD1 (5 bases). Germline V CDR1 and CDR2: SGHRS, YFSETQ. The CDR3 loop spans 14 amino acids. With 6 bases removed from V and 2 bases from J, the gap between germline ends came to 14 bases. The CDR3 DNA is TGCGCCAGCACGGTAACAGGAGTTAACACTGAAGCTTTCTTT. This translates into CASTVTGVNTEAFF.

The chain is built from TRBV27 and TRBJ2-1, with 10 bases lining up with TRBD2. Trimming removed 2 bases from V and 7 bases from J; junction bases left unmatched: 5. The germline V gene encodes CDR1 MNHEY and CDR2 SMNVEV (reference sequence). The CDR3 totals 15 residues. The CDR3 here is CASSLASGSRNEQFF. The CDR3 region has the DNA TGTGCCAGCAGTTTAGCTAGCGGGAGTAGGAATGAGCAGTTCTTC.

V and J are TRBV7-2 and TRBJ1-1; D is unclear. Deletions cut 7 bases from V and 1 base from J, with 16 bases between. The CDR3 covers 15 residues. Per germline, CDR1 SGHTA and CDR2 FQGNSA. The DNA of the CDR3 is TGTGCCAGCATCTGGAGTCTCACGGGGAACACTGAAGCTTTCTTT. Translating gives CASIWSLTGNTEAFF.

The genes are TRBV11-2 and TRBJ2-5; 7 bases line up with TRBD1. CDR3 length: 15 residues. Losses at the gene ends were 1 base for V and 2 bases for J; bases not matched to a gene: 4. The germline V gene encodes CDR1 SGHAT and CDR2 FQNNGV. The CDR3 DNA sequence: TGTGCCAGCAGCTTAGTCTTGGGACAGCAAGAGACCCAGTACTTC. Translation: CASSLVLGQQETQYF.

V gene TRBV25-1 combines with J gene TRBJ2-1; D not certain. The germline V gene has CDR1 MGHDK and CDR2 SYGVNS. CDR3 length equals 12 residues. V was clipped by 2 bases and J by 2 bases, with 1 base between them. The CDR3 DNA reads TGTGCCAGCAGTGAAGCCTACAATGAGCAGTTCTTC. Translated, it gives CASSEAYNEQFF.

The rearrangement uses TRBV6-6 and TRBJ1-2, with unresolved D. V lost 4 bases, J lost 7 bases, and 22 bases lay in between. Germline V gives CDR1 MNHNY, CDR2 SVGAGI (reference sequence). The CDR3 is 16 amino acids. The CDR3 region is CASSLSEGRDLAGYTF. Written as DNA, the CDR3 is TGTGCCAGCAGTTTATCGGAAGGGCGGGATCTAGCTGGCTACACCTTC.

This chain links TRBV4-3 with TRBJ1-2, with 9 bases identical to TRBD1. The ends lost 0 bases at V and 8 bases at J; junction bases unmatched: 4. Germline CDR1 reads LGHNA; CDR2 reads YSLEER. The CDR3 covers 14 residues. The CDR3 nucleotides are TGCGCCAGCAGCCAAGAAAGACAGGGGGGAGGCTACACCTTC. Encoded protein: CASSQERQGGGYTF.

V usage is TRBV12-3 or TRBV12-4 and J usage is TRBJ2-7; 7 bases are a match to TRBD1. The V segment lost 6 bases and the J segment 2 bases; nucleotides outside the gene matches: 4. The length of the CDR3 is 13 residues. CDR3 DNA sequence: TGTGCCAGCAGGCCGGGACAGACCTACGAGCAGTACTTC. It codes for CASRPGQTYEQYF.

This chain joins TRBV9 and TRBJ2-3; D may be TRBD2 (6 bases). Germline values: CDR1 SGDLS, CDR2 YYNGEE. This CDR3 comprises 14 residues. V was clipped by 2 bases and J by 1 base, with 8 bases between them. The CDR3 DNA sequence: TGTGCCAGCAGCGTCGGGAGTCGCACAGATACGCAGTATTTT. Its protein is CASSVGSRTDTQYF.

This chain joins TRBV5-6 and TRBJ2-5; the D is unclear. Trimming cost V 0 bases and J 3 bases, with 9 bases left between them. The germline gives CDR1 SGHDT, CDR2 YYEEEE. The CDR3 is 14 residues long. The CDR3 DNA follows: TGTGCCAGCAGCTTGGCCAACTGGAAAGAGACCCAGTACTTC. Translation gives CASSLANWKETQYF.